These 4 T cell receptor beta chains were sequenced from one sample in a study of blood T cell repertoires in COVID-19. Repertoires were generated with immunoSEQ multiplex PCR, while TCRdb's copy carries only in-frame clones and drops some. The table records more than 200,000 clones, about nine tenths of them present only once. The material sequenced was PBMCs or T cells enriched from blood (not recorded which). These receptors were obtained from a man aged 25 to 45 in a cohort exposed to, infected with or recovered from COVID-19 (not recorded which).

V is TRBV29-1 and J is TRBJ2-6, with no clear D. Germline CDR1 and CDR2: SQVTM and ANQGSEA. CDR3 size: 14 residues. V shed 5 bases and J shed 4 bases, with 12 bases lying between them. The CDR3, as DNA: TGCAGCGTTCGCTCAGAAACCGGGGCCAACGTCCTGACTTTC. It is translated as CSVRSETGANVLTF. Full variable domain (rest looked up from reference TRBV29-1 and TRBJ2-6): SAVISQKPSRDICQRGTSLTIQCQVDSQVTMMFWYRQQPGQSLTLIATANQGSEATYESGFVIDKFPISRPNLTFSTLTVSNMSPEDSSIYLCSVRSETGANVLTFGAGSRLTVL.

The chain couples TRBV7-2 to TRBJ2-3, with TRBD2 matching 7 bases. CDR3 length: 15 amino acids. Germline lookup yields CDR1 SGHTA and CDR2 FQGNSA. The J segment lost 4 bases and the V segment lost 1 base, leaving 5 bases of the junction unmatched. The CDR3 sequence is CASSLGGTIADTQYF. In DNA, the CDR3 is TGTGCCAGCAGCTTAGGTGGGACTATTGCAGATACGCAGTATTTT.

The chain couples TRBV20-1 to TRBJ1-6; 8 bases agree with TRBD1. Germline trimming cut 3 bases from V and 10 bases from J; bases unmatched to any gene: 11. Germline values: CDR1 DFQATT, CDR2 SNEGSKA (reference sequence). CDR3 size: 15 residues. CDR3: CSASPGTGPRSPLHF. CDR3 in DNA: TGCAGTGCTAGTCCCGGGACAGGTCCAAGATCACCCCTCCACTTT.

This chain uses TRBV2 with TRBJ2-7, with 9 bases aligning to TRBD2. Looked up from germline, CDR1 is SNHLY and CDR2 is FYNNEI. With 7 bases clipped from V and 3 bases from J, the junction kept 10 bases outside the gene matches. The CDR3 has 15 amino acids. The CDR3 loop is CASILRELAGYEQYF. The CDR3 nucleotides are TGTGCCAGCATCCTCAGGGAACTAGCGGGCTACGAGCAGTACTTC.